A single sample is the source of the 5 T cell receptor beta chains below, sequenced in a study of T-cell memory formation after mild COVID-19. MiXCR, run by TCRdb on the 5' RACE reads, gives a single entry per CDR3 protein. The table records approximately 260,000 distinct CDR3 sequences, approximately 18% of them present only once. The specimen sequenced was PBMCs or a T cell subset sorted from them (not recorded which). The receptors shown here come from a man between 18 and 29 years old who had mild COVID-19 (a few samples of this study predate the infection). Cell type and time point are not known.

Only a few counts were recorded for this clonotype. The rearrangement joins TRBV7-2 to TRBJ1-2; D is uncertain. Trimming removed 0 bases from V and 5 bases from J, with 13 bases in between. This CDR3 region has 15 residues. Germline CDR1 SGHTA, CDR2 FQGNSA. In nucleotides, the CDR3 is TGTGCCAGCAGCTTAGCGAAGGATCCGCTTTATGGCTACACCTTC. Translation gives CASSLAKDPLYGYTF.

This clonotype has a count of ten or more. This chain joins TRBV5-1 and TRBJ1-1; 7 bases align to TRBD1. Unmatched junction bases numbered 6, after V lost 3 bases and J lost 1 base. CDR1 is SGHRS, CDR2 YFSETQ, per germline. The CDR3 totals 15 residues. CDR3 nucleotides: TGCGCCAGCAGCTGGGGACAGCCTCAGAACACTGAAGCTTTCTTT. Translation gives CASSWGQPQNTEAFF.

CDR3 bases: TGCGCCAGCAGCCAACGGGGACTCGCCTACAATGAGCAGTTCTTC. Translating it yields CASSQRGLAYNEQFF. The chain combines TRBV4-1 with TRBJ2-1; tentative D call: TRBD2 (6 bases). Trimming shortened V by 2 bases and J by 2 bases, and 10 bases separated the two germline ends. CDR3 length: 15 residues. From germline, CDR1 is MGHRA and CDR2 YSYEKL.

This clonotype has more than one count but fewer than ten. CDR3 in DNA: TGCGCCAGCAGCCAAGGTCCCCGCGGTAGCGGACAAGAGACCCAGTACTTC. It translates to CASSQGPRGSGQETQYF. V is TRBV4-1 and J is TRBJ2-5; tentatively, D is TRBD2 (6 bases). V lost 1 base to trimming and J lost 2 bases, with 17 bases between them. There are 17 residues in the CDR3. Germline CDR1 MGHRA, CDR2 YSYEKL.

In this sample, this clonotype turned up a few times. DNA for the CDR3: TGCAGTGCTAGAGACGTCGTTAGCACAGATACGCAGTATTTT. Protein: CSARDVVSTDTQYF. V gene TRBV20-1 combines with J gene TRBJ2-3, with D unresolved. The CDR3 runs 14 residues. The V gene's germline CDR1 is DFQATT and CDR2 SNEGSKA (reference sequence). Trimming stripped 0 bases from V and 0 bases from J, with 7 bases between.